A selection of T cell receptor beta chains follows, all from one sample in a study of cytomegalovirus exposure and HLA in healthy donors. The assay was immunoSEQ multiplex PCR, and TCRdb's table has in-frame clones only and misses some. The sample includes approximately 150,000 clones, roughly 87% of them seen just once. Sequenced material: PBMCs. The receptors derive from a woman under 40 in good health and CMV-seronegative. Each CDR3 is given with its conserved first and last residue. Fields, in order: V gene, J gene, clone size, D gene, CDR3 DNA, CDR3 protein. A D gene is named only where the DNA matches it firmly. The listing skips clone size in some rows; elsewhere it reads once, few, many or a size class.

v_gene: TRBV6-5; j_gene: TRBJ2-3; abundance: -; d_gene: -; CDR3nt: TGTGCCAGCAGCCGCACGGGGGCAGATACGCAGTATTTT; CDR3aa: CASSRTGADTQYF
v_gene: TRBV6-5; j_gene: TRBJ1-1; abundance: once; d_gene: TRBD1; CDR3nt: TGTGCCAGCCAAAAGGAGGGGGCTAGGAACACTGAAGCTTTCTTT; CDR3aa: CASQKEGARNTEAFF
v_gene: TRBV30; j_gene: TRBJ2-7; abundance: -; d_gene: -; CDR3nt: TGTGCCTGGACCCGGTACCCGGCCTACGAGCAGTACTTC; CDR3aa: CAWTRYPAYEQYF
v_gene: TRBV27; j_gene: TRBJ2-7; abundance: -; d_gene: TRBD2; CDR3nt: TGTGCCAGTAGAGGACTAGCGGGCGACGAGCAGTACTTC; CDR3aa: CASRGLAGDEQYF
v_gene: TRBV9; j_gene: TRBJ2-3; abundance: -; d_gene: TRBD2; CDR3nt: TGTGCCAGCAGCGTAGTTCCCAGCGGGAGGGCCGGGGGAGATACGCAGTATTTT; CDR3aa: CASSVVPSGRAGGDTQYF
v_gene: TRBV7-2; j_gene: TRBJ2-7; abundance: -; d_gene: TRBD2; CDR3nt: TGTGCCAGCAGCTTAATTGGGCTAGCGGGAGGAGTGCAGTACTTC; CDR3aa: CASSLIGLAGGVQYF
v_gene: TRBV5-6; j_gene: TRBJ2-1; abundance: -; d_gene: -; CDR3nt: TGTGCCAGCAGCTCTGGCGGCTACAATGAGCAGTTCTTC; CDR3aa: CASSSGGYNEQFF
v_gene: TRBV9; j_gene: TRBJ2-5; abundance: -; d_gene: -; CDR3nt: TGTGCCAGCAGCGTGTCGGCGGGAAGGCAAGAGACCCAGTACTTC; CDR3aa: CASSVSAGRQETQYF
v_gene: TRBV5-6; j_gene: TRBJ2-1; abundance: -; d_gene: TRBD1; CDR3nt: TGTGCCAGCAGCTTGGGGACAGGGATCGAAGGTGAGCAGTTCTTC; CDR3aa: CASSLGTGIEGEQFF
v_gene: TRBV27; j_gene: TRBJ1-2; abundance: -; d_gene: TRBD1; CDR3nt: TGTGCCAGCAGCCAAAGACAGGGGGCGGTGGGTGGCTACACCTTC; CDR3aa: CASSQRQGAVGGYTF
v_gene: TRBV7-3; j_gene: TRBJ2-2; abundance: -; d_gene: -; CDR3nt: TGTGCCAGCAGCTTAACGTTTAGAACCGGGGAGCTGTTTTTT; CDR3aa: CASSLTFRTGELFF
v_gene: TRBV10-1; j_gene: TRBJ2-6; abundance: -; d_gene: -; CDR3nt: TGCGCCAGCAGTGAGAATAGGGGAGGCTCTGGGGCCAACGTCCTGACTTTC; CDR3aa: CASSENRGGSGANVLTF
v_gene: TRBV2; j_gene: TRBJ1-2; abundance: -; d_gene: TRBD1; CDR3nt: TGTGCCAGCAGATACGGACAGGAGACTACCTATGGCTACACCTTC; CDR3aa: CASRYGQETTYGYTF
v_gene: TRBV7-9; j_gene: TRBJ1-2; abundance: -; d_gene: -; CDR3nt: TGTGCCAGCAGCCCGCAGGGGTCCGGTGGCTACACCTTC; CDR3aa: CASSPQGSGGYTF
v_gene: TRBV15; j_gene: TRBJ2-4; abundance: -; d_gene: -; CDR3nt: TGTGCCACCAGCAGAGATCGAACTATGGACATTCAGTACTTC; CDR3aa: CATSRDRTMDIQYF
v_gene: TRBV9; j_gene: TRBJ2-5; abundance: -; d_gene: -; CDR3nt: TGTGCCAGCAGCAGCCGGGACACAGAGACCCAGTACTTC; CDR3aa: CASSSRDTETQYF
v_gene: TRBV21-1; j_gene: TRBJ2-7; abundance: -; d_gene: -; CDR3nt: TGTGCCAGCACCCTATCCGCTGGGCAGGGTCGGAGCTACGAGCAGTACTTC; CDR3aa: CASTLSAGQGRSYEQYF
v_gene: TRBV6-6; j_gene: TRBJ2-7; abundance: -; d_gene: -; CDR3nt: TGTGCCAGCAGTTACGGGACTCCGGGCGGGGAGCAGTACTTC; CDR3aa: CASSYGTPGGEQYF
v_gene: TRBV5-6; j_gene: TRBJ2-3; abundance: -; d_gene: TRBD2; CDR3nt: TGTGCCAGCAGCTTGGAGGGTCCTAGCGGCCGCACAGATACGCAGTATTTT; CDR3aa: CASSLEGPSGRTDTQYF